One sample yielded the 14 T cell receptor beta chains listed below, sequenced in a study of sequential checkpoint blockade in melanoma. TCRdb keeps only in-frame clones here, not all; method: immunoSEQ multiplex PCR. In the table there are some 19,000 clones, 65% to 85% of which are singletons. Described treatment: randomized to nivolumab then ipilimumab (arm A) or the reverse (arm B). This material consisted of CD8+ T cells sorted from blood (inferred from file names), taken from a patient given nivolumab and ipilimumab in sequence. The source is a human donor with melanoma.

This rearrangement joins TRBV19 to TRBJ1-1; no clear D gene. CDR3 size: 13 residues. Germline loops: CDR1 LNHDA, CDR2 SQIVND (reference sequence). V was shortened by 10 bases and J by 3 bases, with 15 bases between the two germline ends. The CDR3 DNA reads as TGTGCCACGACACTGGCTATGCACACTGAAGCTTTCTTT. It specifies CATTLAMHTEAFF. Drawing the rest from reference TRBV19 and TRBJ1-1, the complete variable domain is DGGITQSPKYLFRKEGQNVTLSCEQNLNHDAMYWYRQDPGQGLRLIYYSQIVNDFQKGDIAEGYSVSREKKESFPLTVTSAQKNPTAFYLCATTLAMHTEAFFGQGTRLTVV.

This chain joins TRBV10-1 and TRBJ1-3; 9 nucleotides match TRBD1. Germline CDR1 reads WNHNN; CDR2 reads SYGVQD (reference sequence). This CDR3 has 14 amino acids. With 8 bases clipped from V and 2 bases from J, the junction kept 4 bases outside the gene matches. The CDR3: CASLGTGPGNTIYF. The CDR3 DNA reads as TGCGCCAGCCTAGGGACAGGGCCTGGAAACACCATATATTTT.

This chain joins TRBV4-3 and TRBJ2-1, with TRBD2 matching 8 bases. The CDR3 covers 19 residues. In germline, CDR1 is LGHNA, CDR2 YSLEER. After removal of 0 bases from V and 4 bases from J, the junction contained 14 bases not matched to a gene. CDR3 residues: CASSQDHPSIAGYYNEQFF. DNA for the CDR3: TGCGCCAGCAGCCAAGATCACCCCTCGATAGCGGGGTATTACAATGAGCAGTTCTTC.

This clone appeared once. V is TRBV19 and J is TRBJ2-2; no reliable D call. Trimming cost V 8 bases and J 2 bases, with 6 bases left between them. The CDR3 spans 12 residues. CDR1 and CDR2 (germline): LNHDA, SQIVND (reference sequence). The CDR3 DNA reads as TGTGCCAGTCAGGAAAACACCGGGGAGCTGTTTTTT. Residues: CASQENTGELFF.

V and J are TRBV4-3 and TRBJ2-1; maybe TRBD2 (6 bases). The CDR3 consists of 15 residues. The ends were cut back, 4 bases at V and 0 bases at J, with 10 bases in the middle. Germline V gene sequence: CDR1 LGHNA, CDR2 YSLEER. Here the CDR3 DNA reads TGCGCCAGCAGCCTTCAGCGGGTCTCCTACAATGAGCAGTTCTTC. Amino acid sequence: CASSLQRVSYNEQFF.

The chain employs TRBV7-2 and TRBJ2-7, with D perhaps matching TRBD2 (5 bases). This CDR3 contains 14 residues. Trimming took off 0 bases at V and 1 base at J, with 7 bases between the two ends. The germline gives CDR1 SGHTA, CDR2 FQGNSA. CDR3 protein: CASSLAPGSYEQYF. The CDR3 bases are TGTGCCAGCAGCTTAGCTCCGGGATCCTACGAGCAGTACTTC.

The V gene is TRBV27, the J gene TRBJ1-5; 10 bases map to TRBD1. The junction had 10 bases not matched to a gene; V was cut back by 5 bases and J by 6 bases. Per the germline V gene, CDR1 is MNHEY and CDR2 is SMNVEV (reference sequence). The CDR3 spans 16 residues. CDR3 nucleotide sequence: TGTGCCAGCAGTCCGGACCCGACAGGGGGCTTTCAGCCCCAGCATTTT. This gives the protein CASSPDPTGGFQPQHF.

This clone was seen at least ten times. This chain uses TRBV7-2 with TRBJ2-1; D not certain. The V and J ends lost 5 bases and 4 bases respectively, with 9 bases between them. Germline CDR1 SGHTA, CDR2 FQGNSA. CDR3 length equals 13 residues. The CDR3 sequence is CASSLTIYNEQFF. The CDR3 nucleotides read TGTGCCAGCAGCCTAACTATATACAATGAGCAGTTCTTC.

The V gene is TRBV9, the J gene TRBJ2-1, with TRBD1 matching over 11 bases. Germline CDR1 is SGDLS and CDR2 is YYNGEE. The CDR3 totals 15 residues. J gave up 7 bases and V 5 bases, and 8 bases lay outside the gene matches. The CDR3 reads CASSSGQGARNEQFF. CDR3 sequence (DNA): TGTGCCAGCAGTTCCGGACAGGGGGCTAGGAATGAGCAGTTCTTC.

V usage is TRBV7-6 and J usage is TRBJ2-7; 10 bases are shared with TRBD2. Unmatched junction bases numbered 10, after V lost 5 bases and J lost 3 bases. The CDR3 loop spans 16 amino acids. CDR1 and CDR2 from the germline V gene are SGHVS and FNYEAQ. The CDR3 bases are TGTGCCAGCAGCCCAGAGGCTAGCGGGGGTCTCTACGAGCAGTACTTC. Amino acid sequence: CASSPEASGGLYEQYF.

This clone came up once. The chain couples TRBV4-3 to TRBJ2-2; 11 nucleotides line up with TRBD2. The V and J ends lost 0 bases and 4 bases, in that order; junction bases with no gene match: 4. The CDR3 totals 17 residues. Germline loops: CDR1 LGHNA, CDR2 YSLEER. CDR3 coding DNA: TGCGCCAGCAGCCAAGATCCCCTAGCGGGAGGCACCGGGGAGCTGTTTTTT. The encoded protein is CASSQDPLAGGTGELFF.

Concerning this clone: The same CDR3 is also encoded by other DNA sequences in this sample. The chain links TRBV5-6 to TRBJ2-3; 7 bases align to TRBD2. Germline CDR1 reads SGHDT; CDR2 reads YYEEEE. Germline trimming cut 2 bases from V and 5 bases from J; bases unmatched to any gene: 2. The CDR3 spans 13 residues. CDR3 residues: CASSFPSGDTQYF. CDR3 bases: TGTGCCAGCAGCTTCCCTAGCGGAGATACGCAGTATTTT.

The J gene is TRBJ2-2, the V gene TRBV4-2; 7 bases fit TRBD2. V lost 1 base and J lost 6; bases outside the gene matches: 2. From germline, CDR1 is LGHNA and CDR2 YNFKEQ. The CDR3 is 14 residues long. The CDR3 spells CASSQGLAAGELFF. The CDR3 DNA reads as TGTGCCAGCAGCCAAGGACTAGCTGCCGGGGAGCTGTTTTTT.

This clone was seen just once. The chain is built from TRBV2 and TRBJ1-2; possible D gene TRBD1, 6 bases. This CDR3 contains 15 residues. V was cut by 6 bases and J by 3 bases, with 17 bases left in between. CDR1 and CDR2 (germline): SNHLY, FYNNEI. The DNA of the CDR3 is TGTGCCAGCAGCCGTCAGGGGATGGTGGACTATGGCTACACCTTC. Its translation: CASSRQGMVDYGYTF.